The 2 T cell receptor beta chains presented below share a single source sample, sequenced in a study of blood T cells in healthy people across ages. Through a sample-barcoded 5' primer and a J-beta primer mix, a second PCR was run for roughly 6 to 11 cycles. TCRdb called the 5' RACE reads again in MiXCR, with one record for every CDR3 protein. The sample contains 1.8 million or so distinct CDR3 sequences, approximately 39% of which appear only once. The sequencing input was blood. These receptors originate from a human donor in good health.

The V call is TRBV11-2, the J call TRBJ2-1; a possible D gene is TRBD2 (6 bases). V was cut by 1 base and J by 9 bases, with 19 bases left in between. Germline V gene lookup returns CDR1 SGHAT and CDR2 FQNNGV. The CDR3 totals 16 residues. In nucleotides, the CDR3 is TGTGCCAGCAGCTTAGTCCTGCGGGGTGGTGCGTCTGAGCAGTTCTTC. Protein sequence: CASSLVLRGGASEQFF.

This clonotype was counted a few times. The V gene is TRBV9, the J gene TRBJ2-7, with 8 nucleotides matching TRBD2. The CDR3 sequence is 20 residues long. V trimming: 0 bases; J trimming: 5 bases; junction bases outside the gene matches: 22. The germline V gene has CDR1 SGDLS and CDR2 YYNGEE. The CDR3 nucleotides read TGTGCCAGCAGCGTAGCTCAAGGGCTGTCGGGGGGGACGTCAGGGGACGAGCAGTACTTC. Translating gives CASSVAQGLSGGTSGDEQYF.